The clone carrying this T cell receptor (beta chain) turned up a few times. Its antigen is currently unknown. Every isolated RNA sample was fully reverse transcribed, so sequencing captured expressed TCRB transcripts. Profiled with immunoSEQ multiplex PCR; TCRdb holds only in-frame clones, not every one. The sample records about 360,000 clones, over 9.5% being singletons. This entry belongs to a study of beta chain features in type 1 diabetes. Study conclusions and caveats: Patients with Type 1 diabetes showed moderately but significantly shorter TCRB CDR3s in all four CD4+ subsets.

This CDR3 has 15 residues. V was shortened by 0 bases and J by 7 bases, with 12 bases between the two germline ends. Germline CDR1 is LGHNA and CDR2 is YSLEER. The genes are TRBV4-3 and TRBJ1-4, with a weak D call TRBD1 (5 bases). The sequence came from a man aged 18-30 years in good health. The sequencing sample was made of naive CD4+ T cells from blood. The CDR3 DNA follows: TGCGCCAGCAGCCAAGATGTGGGGCATAGTGAAAAACTGTTTTTT. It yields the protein CASSQDVGHSEKLFF.